These 21 T cell receptor beta chains were sequenced from one sample in a study of beta chain features in type 1 diabetes. Study observations and caveats: Moderate yet significant TCRB CDR3 shortening was seen in Type 1 diabetes patients in all four CD4+ subsets.

cDNA synthesis used the whole RNA isolate, giving expressed TCRB sequences. Assay: immunoSEQ multiplex PCR; the TCRdb copy retains only in-frame clones and omits some. The table has about 150,000 clones, almost 8% seen once. These TCRs' antigens remain unknown. Sequencing was done on a sample of central memory CD4+ T cells from blood. The receptors were gathered from a man between 18 and 29 years old with type 1 diabetes.

There are a few counts of this clone. J is TRBJ2-7 and V is TRBV5-1; 7 bases are shared with TRBD2. Trimming at V came to 6 bases and at J to 2 bases, leaving 8 bases not matched to a gene. The germline CDR1 and CDR2 sequences are SGHRS and YFSETQ. The CDR3 is made up of 14 amino acids. CDR3 in DNA: TGCGCCAGCACAACGGGGGGAGCCCCCTACGAGCAGTACTTC. It yields the protein CASTTGGAPYEQYF.

This clone was detected ten times or more. Distinct nucleotide sequences in the sample also encode this CDR3. The chain is built from TRBV30 and TRBJ2-3; no firm D call. CDR3 length: 12 amino acids. Deletions cut 3 bases from V and 3 bases from J, with 7 bases between. Germline V gives CDR1 GTSNPN, CDR2 SVGIG (reference sequence). The DNA for the CDR3 is TGTGCCTGGAGAGAGAGTACAGATACGCAGTATTTT. Amino acids: CAWRESTDTQYF.

J is TRBJ1-5 and V is TRBV6-5, with TRBD1 as a possible D gene (6 bases). Trimming shortened V by 2 bases and J by 4 bases, and 9 bases separated the two germline ends. CDR3 size: 14 residues. Germline loops: CDR1 MNHEY, CDR2 SVGAGI. The CDR3 DNA reads as TGTGCCAGCAGTTACACGGGACAAAATCAGCCCCAGCATTTT. Its translation: CASSYTGQNQPQHF.

The rearrangement joins TRBV9 to TRBJ2-1; 10 bases agree with TRBD2. The CDR3 is made up of 18 amino acids. V lost 0 bases and J lost 6; bases outside the gene matches: 12. CDR1 is SGDLS and CDR2 is YYNGEE in the germline V gene. CDR3 DNA: TGTGCCAGCAGCGTAGTAGTTGTGATGGTAGCGGGGGGCAATGAGCAGTTCTTC. Protein: CASSVVVVMVAGGNEQFF.

This clone was detected a few times. The chain uses TRBV5-1 and TRBJ1-1, with D unresolved. The germline V and J ends were trimmed by 1 base and 4 bases, with 8 bases remaining between them. The germline CDR1 and CDR2 sequences are SGHRS and YFSETQ. This CDR3 has 13 amino acids. The CDR3 loop reads CASSLSSFTEAFF. The CDR3 bases are TGCGCCAGCAGCTTGTCGAGTTTCACTGAAGCTTTCTTT.

This rearrangement joins TRBV10-3 to TRBJ1-2, with 9 nucleotides matching TRBD1. Per the germline V gene, CDR1 is ENHRY and CDR2 is SYGVKD. The CDR3 totals 16 residues. V lost 4 bases, J lost 6 bases, and 12 bases stayed unmatched. The CDR3 is CAISAERDGTGNGYTF. CDR3 bases: TGTGCCATCAGTGCAGAGAGGGATGGGACAGGGAATGGCTACACCTTC.

The sample holds a few counts of this clone. The DNA for the CDR3 is TGCGCCAGCAGCTTGGGCAGCAGGGTCGGCGGGGAGCTGTTTTTT. It yields the protein CASSLGSRVGGELFF. The genes are TRBV5-1 and TRBJ2-2; tentatively, D is TRBD1 (5 bases). Germline V gene lookup returns CDR1 SGHRS and CDR2 YFSETQ. Trimming took 0 bases from V and 7 from J, leaving 13 bases between them. CDR3 size: 15 residues.

V and J are TRBV19 and TRBJ2-2; 7 bases match TRBD1. The germline V gene has CDR1 LNHDA and CDR2 SQIVND (reference sequence). The CDR3 runs to 15 residues. V shed 5 bases, J shed 0 bases, and the junction held 3 bases outside the gene matches. The CDR3 region has the DNA TGTGCCAGTAGTCTTGACAGGGCGAACACCGGGGAGCTGTTTTTT. This codes for CASSLDRANTGELFF.

In its sample, this clone was seen a few times. V usage is TRBV29-1 and J usage is TRBJ2-3, with D tentatively TRBD2 (5 bases). CDR1 SQVTM and CDR2 ANQGSEA come from the germline V gene. Trimming removed 5 bases at V and 2 bases at J, with 20 bases between. There are 16 residues in the CDR3. In nucleotides, the CDR3 is TGCAGCGTTTACACCTTTGGGAGTTCCGTCACAGATACGCAGTATTTT. This sequence encodes CSVYTFGSSVTDTQYF.

This clone appeared a few times. V is TRBV19 and J is TRBJ2-2; tentatively, D is TRBD2 (7 bases). The CDR3 totals 16 residues. V was cut by 10 bases and J by 6 bases, with 24 bases left in between. CDR1 LNHDA and CDR2 SQIVND come from the germline V gene (reference sequence). The CDR3, as DNA: TGTGCCACCAAAACCCAAGACAGGACTAGGCCCGGGGAGCTGTTTTTT. Protein: CATKTQDRTRPGELFF.

The chain uses TRBV5-1 and TRBJ2-1, with D uncertain. Germline CDR1 SGHRS, CDR2 YFSETQ. V dropped 1 base and J dropped 0 bases, with 8 bases sitting between them. This CDR3 has 15 amino acids. The CDR3 bases are TGCGCCAGCAGCTTGAGTGTGAGCTCCTACAATGAGCAGTTCTTC. Translated, it gives CASSLSVSSYNEQFF.

This clone was recorded a few times. This chain links TRBV6-1 with TRBJ2-2; perhaps TRBD2 as D (5 bases). This CDR3 region has 14 residues. The germline gives CDR1 MNHNS, CDR2 SASEGT. Trimming stripped 6 bases from V and 10 bases from J, with 18 bases between. The CDR3 sequence: CASSPGVVLLELFF. CDR3 in DNA: TGTGCCAGCAGCCCCGGGGTTGTGTTGTTGGAGCTGTTTTTT.

This clone occurred a few times. The rearrangement links TRBV5-1 to TRBJ2-1; TRBD2 agrees at 13 bases. The V and J ends lost 4 bases and 9 bases, in that order; junction bases with no gene match: 10. Germline CDR1 is SGHRS and CDR2 is YFSETQ. The CDR3 totals 16 residues. CDR3 amino acids: CASSRQGTSGNVEQFF. The CDR3 nucleotides are TGCGCCAGCAGCCGACAGGGGACTAGCGGGAACGTTGAGCAGTTCTTC. The entire variable domain, with the rest obtained from reference TRBV5-1 and TRBJ2-1, is as follows: KAGVTQTPRYLIKTRGQQVTLSCSPISGHRSVSWYQQTPGQGLQFLFEYFSETQRNKGNFPGRFSGRQFSNSRSEMNVSTLELGDSALYLCASSRQGTSGNVEQFFGPGTRLTVL.

This rearrangement joins TRBV4-3 to TRBJ2-2; a possible D gene is TRBD2 (6 bases). Per germline, CDR1 LGHNA and CDR2 YSLEER. CDR3 length: 17 amino acids. V lost 0 bases and J lost 0, with 11 bases in between. CDR3: CASSQDPAGPNTGELFF. In nucleotides, the CDR3 is TGCGCCAGCAGCCAAGATCCGGCGGGGCCGAACACCGGGGAGCTGTTTTTT.

The CDR3 DNA reads as TGTGCCAGCAGTGTGAGGCTAGAAGGGGGTGAGCAGTTCTTC. Translating it yields CASSVRLEGGEQFF. V usage is TRBV2 and J usage is TRBJ2-1; possibly TRBD1 for D (6 bases). The V gene lost 4 bases and the J gene lost 9 bases, with 16 bases spanning the gap. The CDR3 length is 14 residues. In germline, CDR1 is SNHLY, CDR2 FYNNEI. Full variable domain (missing parts from reference TRBV2 and TRBJ2-1): EPEVTQTPSHQVTQMGQEVILRCVPISNHLYFYWYRQILGQKVEFLVSFYNNEISEKSEIFDDQFSVERPDGSNFTLKIRSTKLEDSAMYFCASSVRLEGGEQFFGPGTRLTVL.

This clone occurred a few times. The chain recombines TRBV30 with TRBJ1-5; tentative D call: TRBD1 (5 bases). The CDR3 contains 14 residues. The V gene's germline CDR1 is GTSNPN and CDR2 SVGIG (reference sequence). V lost 5 bases to trimming and J lost 6 bases, with 17 bases between them. The DNA for the CDR3 is TGTGCCTGGTCCCGGAAAGGGGTGGGTCAGCCCCAGCATTTT. This encodes CAWSRKGVGQPQHF.

This chain connects TRBV4-1 to TRBJ2-7; D call uncertain. Germline V gene data show CDR1 as MGHRA and CDR2 as YSYEKL. The length of the CDR3 is 15 residues. The V end was cut by 0 bases, the J end by 0 bases, with 9 bases between. The CDR3 protein is CASSQDITYSYEQYF. DNA for the CDR3: TGCGCCAGCAGCCAAGATATTACTTACTCCTACGAGCAGTACTTC.

This clone was counted a few times. This chain joins TRBV14 and TRBJ2-3, with 7 bases lining up with TRBD1. Germline V lookup: CDR1 SGHDN, CDR2 FVKESK. The V and J ends lost 5 bases and 0 bases, in that order; junction bases with no gene match: 8. The CDR3 loop spans 16 amino acids. The CDR3 nucleotides read TGTGCCAGCAGCAAAAACAGGGGAACTAGCACAGATACGCAGTATTTT. Translated: CASSKNRGTSTDTQYF.

The chain couples TRBV4-3 to TRBJ2-2; D is ambiguous. Per the germline V gene, CDR1 is LGHNA and CDR2 is YSLEER. The CDR3 runs 16 residues. V lost 0 bases and J lost 3, with 11 bases in between. CDR3 protein: CASSQESPSDTGELFF. For the CDR3, the DNA is TGCGCCAGCAGCCAAGAATCTCCTAGTGACACCGGGGAGCTGTTTTTT.

A few counts support this clone. CDR3 in DNA: TGCGCCAGCAGCCAGGGGACTAGCGGGCGAGATACGCAGTATTTT. Protein sequence: CASSQGTSGRDTQYF. The V gene is TRBV4-3, the J gene TRBJ2-3; 12 nucleotides align to TRBD2. Germline CDR1 is LGHNA and CDR2 is YSLEER. With 3 bases clipped from V and 5 bases from J, the junction kept 3 bases outside the gene matches. The CDR3 sequence is 15 residues long.

The rearrangement joins TRBV5-6 to TRBJ2-6; TRBD2 matches at 7 bases. CDR3 length equals 15 residues. Germline V CDR1 and CDR2: SGHDT, YYEEEE. Trimming at V came to 4 bases and at J to 11 bases, leaving 12 bases not matched to a gene. Here the CDR3 reads CASSARLARLHVLTF. The CDR3 region has the DNA TGTGCCAGCAGCGCGCGACTAGCACGGCTACACGTCCTGACTTTC. The variable domain in full, completed from reference TRBV5-6 and TRBJ2-6, reads DAGVTQSPTHLIKTRGQQVTLRCSPKSGHDTVSWYQQALGQGPQFIFQYYEEEERQRGNFPDRFSGHQFPNYSSELNVNALLLGDSALYLCASSARLARLHVLTFGAGSRLTVL.